A selection of T cell receptor beta chains follows, all from one sample in a study of shared clonotypes between healthy human individuals. Assay used: immunoSEQ multiplex PCR; TCRdb lists only in-frame clones, some missing. The data contain over a million clones, 70% to 80% of them singletons. Material for sequencing was memory CD4+ T cells sorted from blood. Receptor source: a man aged 18 to 35 in good health. Each CDR3 is given with its conserved first and last residue.

j_call | v_call | cdr3_aa
TRBJ2-1 | TRBV19 | CASSIEGPTYNEQFF
TRBJ1-1 | TRBV20-1 | CSARGNTEAFF
TRBJ1-1 | TRBV18 | CASSPAEVGTEAFF
TRBJ2-2 | TRBV4-3 | CASSQVWRGQTNTGELFF
TRBJ1-2 | TRBV18 | CASSQQGALNYGYTF
TRBJ2-1 | TRBV5-4 | CASSSVGTGSDEQFF
TRBJ2-1 | TRBV11-1 | CASSLVTDYNEQFF
TRBJ2-7 | TRBV28 | CASRGAEGYGYEQYF
TRBJ2-7 | TRBV30 | CAWTRRVSYEQYF
. | TRBV15 | CATSREQAGAAYEQYF
TRBJ2-5 | TRBV11-2 | CASSEGRGSWETQYF